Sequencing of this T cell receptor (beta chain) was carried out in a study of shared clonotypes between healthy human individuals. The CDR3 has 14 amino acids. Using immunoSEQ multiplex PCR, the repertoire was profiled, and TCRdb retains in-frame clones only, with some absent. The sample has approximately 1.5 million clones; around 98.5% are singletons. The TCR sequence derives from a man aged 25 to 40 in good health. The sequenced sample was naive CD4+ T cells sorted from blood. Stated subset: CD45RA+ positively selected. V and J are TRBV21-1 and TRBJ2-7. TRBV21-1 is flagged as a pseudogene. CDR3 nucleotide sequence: TGTGCCAGCGAGCAGAAGAGTTATACCTACGAGCAGTACTTC. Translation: CASEQKSYTYEQYF.